These 20 T cell receptor beta chains share one sample of origin, sequenced in a study of graft-versus-host responses after intestinal transplantation. The authors processed graft tissue to release intraepithelial and lamina propria lymphocytes. The data were produced by immunoSEQ multiplex PCR, yet TCRdb's version contains in-frame clones alone and is incomplete. The table includes 60,000 to 75,000 clones, under 90% detected once. This specimen consisted of ileum tissue, obtained approximately 56 weeks after transplant. The receptors shown here come from a human patient who received an intestinal transplant, so some T cells may come from the graft donor.

The chain has TRBV6-4 and TRBJ2-3; 9 bases line up with TRBD2. V shed 0 bases, J shed 5 bases, and the junction held 6 bases outside the gene matches. The CDR3 is 16 amino acids. Per the germline V gene, CDR1 is MRHNA and CDR2 is SNTAGT. CDR3 nucleotide sequence: TGTGCCAGCAGTGACTCGGACCTAGCGGGGTTAGATACGCAGTATTTT. Its translation: CASSDSDLAGLDTQYF.

The chain combines TRBV6-6 with TRBJ1-5, with 7 bases fitting TRBD1. Germline CDR1 reads MNHNY; CDR2 reads SVGAGI (reference sequence). CDR3 length: 16 residues. The V segment lost 2 bases and the J segment 0 bases; nucleotides outside the gene matches: 4. The CDR3 bases are TGTGCCAGCAGTTACAGGGGGCAGGATAGCAATCAGCCCCAGCATTTT. Its protein product is CASSYRGQDSNQPQHF.

J is TRBJ1-1 and V is TRBV7-2; unclear D gene. Germline CDR1 is SGHTA and CDR2 is FQGNSA. V was clipped by 5 bases and J by 4 bases, with 8 bases between them. The CDR3 contains 12 residues. The CDR3 coding sequence is TGTGCCAGCAGCCCTCAGCGCACTGAAGCTTTCTTT. Its protein product is CASSPQRTEAFF.

The chain carries TRBV4-1 and TRBJ2-5, with 10 bases fitting TRBD2. The CDR3 is made up of 15 amino acids. The ends lost 1 base at V and 3 bases at J; junction bases unmatched: 2. Germline loops: CDR1 MGHRA, CDR2 YSYEKL. CDR3 in amino acids: CASSQVGLAEETQYF. CDR3 nucleotides: TGCGCCAGCAGCCAAGTTGGACTAGCGGAAGAGACCCAGTACTTC.

The V gene is TRBV30, the J gene TRBJ1-1; the D is unclear. CDR3 length: 12 residues. V lost 0 bases and J 6 bases, leaving 8 bases between the germline ends. The germline V gene has CDR1 GTSNPN and CDR2 SVGIG (reference sequence). In DNA form, the CDR3 reads TGTGCCTGGAGTGTACGACTCGCTGAAGCTTTCTTT. Translation: CAWSVRLAEAFF.

The chain recombines TRBV28 with TRBJ2-7; TRBD1 matches at 9 bases. After removal of 7 bases from V and 5 bases from J, the junction contained 6 bases not matched to a gene. Germline CDR1 and CDR2: MDHEN and SYDVKM. This CDR3 is built from 13 residues. CDR3 protein: CASKGDRVDEQYF. The CDR3 DNA follows: TGTGCCAGCAAGGGGGACAGGGTAGACGAGCAGTACTTC.

Comments on this clone: Other nucleotide sequences from this sample produce the same CDR3. The chain carries TRBV4-1 and TRBJ2-2; no clear D gene. Trimming stripped 2 bases from V and 7 bases from J, with 8 bases between. CDR1 is MGHRA, CDR2 YSYEKL, per germline. The CDR3 is 13 amino acids. DNA of the CDR3: TGCGCCAGCAGCCAAACACCCGGCGGGGAGCTGTTTTTT. Protein product: CASSQTPGGELFF.

The chain has TRBV7-2 and TRBJ2-3; tentatively, D is TRBD2 (6 bases). This CDR3 has 16 amino acids. CDR1 is SGHTA, CDR2 FQGNSA, per germline. The V gene lost 2 bases and the J gene lost 4 bases, with 16 bases spanning the gap. CDR3 nucleotide sequence: TGTGCCAGCAGCTTATTCGCGGGGCCGACAGCAGATACGCAGTATTTT. The encoded protein is CASSLFAGPTADTQYF.

This sequence joins TRBV11-2 and TRBJ2-4; D is possibly TRBD1 (5 bases). This CDR3 region has 13 residues. Looked up from germline, CDR1 is SGHAT and CDR2 is FQNNGV. Trimming left V 3 bases short and J 9 bases short, with 12 bases between. In nucleotides, the CDR3 is TGTGCCAGCAGCTTTTCAGGGTGGGGCATTCAGTACTTC. Translated, it gives CASSFSGWGIQYF.

V is TRBV18 and J is TRBJ1-5, with 9 positions matching TRBD1. Germline values: CDR1 KGHSH, CDR2 LQKENI. This CDR3 has 14 residues. J was trimmed by 9 bases and V by 3 bases; bases with no gene match: 6. As DNA, the CDR3 is TGTGCCAGCTCACCCGATACAGGGGGCGCGCCCCAGCATTTT. Encoded protein: CASSPDTGGAPQHF.

The CDR3 coding sequence is TGCGCCAGCAGATTTCCCGGGACAGGGGATGAAAAACTGTTTTTT. It translates to CASRFPGTGDEKLFF. The rearrangement links TRBV4-1 to TRBJ1-4; TRBD1 agrees at 10 bases. Trimming took 6 bases from V and 6 from J; bases not matched to a gene: 7. The V gene's germline CDR1 is MGHRA and CDR2 YSYEKL. The CDR3 is made up of 15 amino acids.

The chain joins TRBV5-1 to TRBJ2-7, with 8 nucleotides matching TRBD2. This CDR3 has 14 amino acids. Germline trimming cut 0 bases from V and 4 bases from J; bases unmatched to any gene: 3. CDR1 and CDR2 (germline): SGHRS, YFSETQ. The CDR3: CASSLVTSGYEQYF. For the CDR3, the DNA is TGCGCCAGCAGCTTGGTAACTAGCGGATACGAGCAGTACTTC.

The table lists this clone with a count of one. The rearrangement joins TRBV7-9 to TRBJ1-1; TRBD1 is a possible D gene (6 bases). The ends were cut back, 2 bases at V and 3 bases at J, with 13 bases in the middle. This CDR3 region has 15 residues. Looked up from germline, CDR1 is SEHNR and CDR2 is FQNEAQ (reference sequence). CDR3 protein: CASSLSGVGDTEAFF. The CDR3 DNA reads TGTGCCAGCAGCTTATCAGGGGTGGGTGACACTGAAGCTTTCTTT.

In DNA form, the CDR3 reads TGTGCCAGCAGCCCAAACTCAGGGACTGACTACGAGCAGTACTTC. Its protein product is CASSPNSGTDYEQYF. The rearrangement links TRBV9 to TRBJ2-7, with a possible D match to TRBD2 (6 bases). Germline V CDR1 and CDR2: SGDLS, YYNGEE. The CDR3 runs 15 residues. Trimming removed 4 bases at V and 3 bases at J, with 17 bases between.

The chain couples TRBV28 to TRBJ2-7; no clear D. CDR3 size: 14 residues. CDR1 and CDR2 from the germline V gene are MDHEN and SYDVKM. The V end was cut by 3 bases, the J end by 6 bases, with 15 bases between. The CDR3 loop is CASSFPGHGGEQYF. The CDR3 nucleotides are TGTGCCAGCAGTTTCCCCGGCCATGGCGGCGAGCAGTACTTC.

The chain joins TRBV7-7 to TRBJ2-3; D call uncertain. Germline lookup yields CDR1 SSHAT and CDR2 FNYEAQ (reference sequence). The CDR3 extends over 15 amino acids. The V end lost 0 bases, the J end lost 0 bases, and 7 bases lay between the germline ends. This CDR3 reads CASSLAPSSTDTQYF. The DNA of the CDR3 is TGTGCCAGCAGCTTAGCGCCTAGTAGCACAGATACGCAGTATTTT.

The chain couples TRBV2 to TRBJ1-6; no firm D call. The CDR3 spans 11 residues. The V and J ends lost 6 bases and 12 bases respectively, with 9 bases between them. Germline lookup yields CDR1 SNHLY and CDR2 FYNNEI. The CDR3 here is CASRGSQPLHF. The CDR3 bases are TGTGCCAGCAGAGGGAGCCAACCCCTCCACTTT.

This rearrangement joins TRBV28 to TRBJ2-5, with TRBD1 matching 9 bases. CDR3 length: 14 amino acids. Germline assignment: CDR1 MDHEN and CDR2 SYDVKM. With V trimmed by 8 bases and J by 5 bases, 9 bases remained unmatched. Here the CDR3 reads CASRATGGLETQYF. CDR3 nucleotide sequence: TGTGCCAGCCGGGCGACAGGGGGTCTGGAGACCCAGTACTTC.

The V and J genes are TRBV2 and TRBJ2-7; 7 nucleotides agree with TRBD1. With 6 bases clipped from V and 1 base from J, the junction kept 21 bases outside the gene matches. The CDR3 loop spans 19 amino acids. Germline V gives CDR1 SNHLY, CDR2 FYNNEI. The CDR3 DNA reads TGTGCCAGCAGGCCAACCTTCAAACTACAGGGGACGGAATCCTACGAGCAGTACTTC. Translating it yields CASRPTFKLQGTESYEQYF.

With respect to this clone: Relative to the germline gene, one junction end is altered; a read error may explain this. The same CDR3 is also encoded by other DNA sequences in this sample. The chain links TRBV4-1 to TRBJ2-5; D is perhaps TRBD2 (6 bases). The CDR3 runs 14 residues. Germline V lookup: CDR1 MGHRA, CDR2 YSYEKL. The CDR3 DNA follows: TGCGCCAGTAGCCCCACTAGCCCTGAAGAGACCCAGTACTTC. Encoded protein: CASSPTSPEETQYF.